Listed here are 14 T cell receptor beta chains from one sample, sequenced in a study of PD-1 blockade in mismatch repair-deficient tumors. Profiling relied on immunoSEQ multiplex PCR, and the TCRdb table lists in-frame clones only, not all of them. The repertoire has 40,000 to 60,000 clones, more than 65% of them found once; the top ten carry around 3.5%. This material consisted of PBMCs, taken before pembrolizumab treatment. These receptors all come from an adult with mismatch repair-deficient cancer.

Sample share makes this clone medium-sized. The rearrangement joins TRBV19 to TRBJ2-1, with 10 nucleotides matching TRBD2. V shed 2 bases, J shed 5 bases, and the junction held 3 bases outside the gene matches. Germline V gene sequence: CDR1 LNHDA, CDR2 SQIVND (reference sequence). This CDR3 is built from 15 residues. CDR3 bases: TGTGCCAGTAGTATAAGCGGGGGGGCCAACAATGAGCAGTTCTTC. It is translated as CASSISGGANNEQFF.

The chain employs TRBV5-4 and TRBJ1-2; no clear D gene. Germline V gives CDR1 SGHNT, CDR2 YYREEE (reference sequence). The CDR3 spans 11 residues. Trimming left V 4 bases short and J 8 bases short, with 9 bases between. CDR3 protein: CASSQEGGYTF. The CDR3 DNA reads TGTGCCAGCAGCCAAGAGGGCGGCTACACCTTC.

The chain is built from TRBV19 and TRBJ2-1; TRBD2 agrees at 8 bases. This CDR3 has 15 amino acids. CDR1 is LNHDA and CDR2 is SQIVND in the germline V gene (reference sequence). Unmatched junction bases numbered 7, after V lost 1 base and J lost 8 bases. As DNA, the CDR3 is TGTGCCAGTAGTATAGTTGGTCCGGGGGGGTATGAGCAGTTCTTC. It codes for CASSIVGPGGYEQFF.

The chain couples TRBV7-2 to TRBJ2-3; possible D gene TRBD2, 6 bases. This CDR3 contains 16 residues. Germline V gene lookup returns CDR1 SGHTA and CDR2 FQGNSA. Trimming left V 5 bases short and J 4 bases short, with 19 bases between. The CDR3 loop reads CASSPWTSGVADTQYF. The DNA of the CDR3 is TGTGCCAGCAGCCCCTGGACTTCGGGAGTAGCAGATACGCAGTATTTT.

This clone was seen just once. The chain is built from TRBV2 and TRBJ2-2; TRBD2 agrees at 9 bases. Germline V CDR1 and CDR2: SNHLY, FYNNEI. The CDR3 contains 16 residues. J lost 4 bases, V lost 4 bases, and 7 bases had no gene match. CDR3 residues: CASSAPGTSSTGELFF. The CDR3 bases are TGTGCCAGCAGTGCCCCGGGGACTAGCTCCACCGGGGAGCTGTTTTTT. Full variable domain (missing parts from reference TRBV2 and TRBJ2-2): EPEVTQTPSHQVTQMGQEVILRCVPISNHLYFYWYRQILGQKVEFLVSFYNNEISEKSEIFDDQFSVERPDGSNFTLKIRSTKLEDSAMYFCASSAPGTSSTGELFFGEGSRLTVL.

The V call is TRBV6-5, the J call TRBJ2-7, with TRBD1 identical over 7 bases. The CDR3 contains 15 residues. The V gene end was trimmed by 0 bases and the J gene end by 2 bases; junction bases not matched to a gene: 4. CDR1 is MNHEY and CDR2 is SVGAGI in the germline V gene. For the CDR3, the DNA is TGTGCCAGCAGTTACTCGACAGGGAAACCCTACGAGCAGTACTTC. Amino acids: CASSYSTGKPYEQYF.

V is TRBV7-9 and J is TRBJ1-2; D is uncertain. Germline values: CDR1 SEHNR, CDR2 FQNEAQ (reference sequence). Deletions cut 4 bases from V and 4 bases from J, with 4 bases between. The CDR3 spans 11 residues. CDR3 nucleotide sequence: TGTGCCAGCAGCTCCCGCTATGGCTACACCTTC. It codes for CASSSRYGYTF.

The chain employs TRBV5-1 and TRBJ1-1; 11 nucleotides align to TRBD1. This CDR3 comprises 14 residues. Germline CDR1 is SGHRS and CDR2 is YFSETQ. J was trimmed by 4 bases and V by 5 bases; bases with no gene match: 4. In DNA form, the CDR3 reads TGCGCCAGCAGGCCCGGGACAGGGGGCACTGAAGCTTTCTTT. Translating it yields CASRPGTGGTEAFF.

This chain links TRBV19 with TRBJ1-5; possibly TRBD1 for D (6 bases). Germline assignment: CDR1 LNHDA and CDR2 SQIVND (reference sequence). With 3 bases removed from V and 7 bases from J, the gap between germline ends came to 16 bases. The CDR3 is 15 amino acids. The CDR3 loop is CASSIGGRGGQPQHF. DNA for the CDR3: TGTGCCAGTAGTATCGGGGGCAGGGGAGGACAGCCCCAGCATTTT.

This chain links TRBV6-5 with TRBJ2-7, with TRBD1 as a possible D gene (6 bases). The length of the CDR3 is 13 residues. The V gene's germline CDR1 is MNHEY and CDR2 SVGAGI. V was pared by 8 bases and J by 4 bases, with 15 bases between. The CDR3 nucleotides are TGTGCCAGCCCCCCCGGGACACATTACGAGCAGTACTTC. This translates into CASPPGTHYEQYF.

The chain uses TRBV2 and TRBJ2-5, with 7 positions matching TRBD2. V was pared by 0 bases and J by 4 bases, with 2 bases of the junction left unmatched. The length of the CDR3 is 14 residues. CDR1 and CDR2 (germline): SNHLY, FYNNEI. The CDR3, as DNA: TGTGCCAGCAGTGAAGCGGGAGGGTCAGAGACCCAGTACTTC. It codes for CASSEAGGSETQYF.

This clone has only a few counts. The chain couples TRBV5-1 to TRBJ2-3; 12 bases align to TRBD2. Unmatched junction bases numbered 7, after V lost 5 bases and J lost 0 bases. Germline CDR1 is SGHRS and CDR2 is YFSETQ. The CDR3 runs 17 residues. The CDR3: CASSQGGTSGSTDTQYF. CDR3 DNA: TGCGCCAGCAGTCAGGGGGGGACTAGCGGGAGCACAGATACGCAGTATTTT.

The gene calls are TRBV11-3 and TRBJ2-3, with TRBD1 matching 7 bases. V shed 1 base, J shed 0 bases, and the junction held 1 base outside the gene matches. This CDR3 is built from 15 residues. CDR1 and CDR2 from the germline V gene are SGHNT and YENEEA. Here the CDR3 reads CASSLGQGSTDTQYF. The DNA for the CDR3 is TGTGCCAGCAGCTTAGGACAGGGTAGCACAGATACGCAGTATTTT.

The chain employs TRBV4-2 and TRBJ2-1; a possible D gene is TRBD2 (5 bases). The germline V gene has CDR1 LGHNA and CDR2 YNFKEQ. Trimming removed 5 bases at V and 3 bases at J, with 11 bases between. The CDR3 has 14 residues. This CDR3 is CASSLGSVYNEQFF. CDR3 nucleotides: TGTGCCAGCAGCTTGGGTAGCGTCTACAATGAGCAGTTCTTC.